A selection of T cell receptor beta chains follows, all from one sample in a study of shared clonotypes between healthy human individuals. The method was immunoSEQ multiplex PCR; TCRdb's version includes in-frame clones alone and lacks a portion of them. The sample records 1 million to 1.2 million clones, roughly 80% being singletons. What was sequenced was memory CD4+ T cells from PBMCs. The receptors shown here come from a man aged 18 to 30 in good health. Some clones in this sample may be carry-over from other donors' samples. Both conserved end residues are part of each CDR3. A D gene is named only where the DNA matches it firmly. Where a row states a size, it is once, few, many or the class of an expanded clone; other rows omit it.

>TRBD1|TRBJ1-2|-|TRBV7-2
TGTGCCAGCAGCAAAGGGACAGGGGGCGACTATGGCTACACCTTC
CASSKGTGGDYGYTF
>-|TRBJ2-5|-|TRBV10-1
TGCGCCAGCAGTGAGCGGAGGGGGACCCAGTACTTC
CASSERRGTQYF
>-|TRBJ1-5|-|TRBV6-1
TGTGCCAGCAGTGGCCTCGGGAGCAATCAGCCCCAGCATTTT
CASSGLGSNQPQHF
>TRBD1|TRBJ1-5|few|TRBV7-9
TGTGCCAGCAGTCGGGACAGGGGAAATCAGCCCCAGCATTTT
CASSRDRGNQPQHF
>TRBD1|TRBJ1-1|-|TRBV5-8
TGTGCCAGCAGCTTGGGGGACAGGGGTATGAACACTGAAGCTTTCTTT
CASSLGDRGMNTEAFF
>-|TRBJ1-1|-|TRBV28
TGTGCCAGCAGTGAATTCCATGAAGCTTTCTTT
CASSEFHEAFF
>-|TRBJ2-3|-|TRBV5-6
TGTGCCAGCAGCCCTATGGTGACAGGAACGCAGTATTTT
CASSPMVTGTQYF
>-|TRBJ2-1|-|TRBV4-1
TGCGCCAGCAGCCAAGCCCGGTTTTTTGCGGGGACGAAGGACAATGAGCAGTTCTTC
CASSQARFFAGTKDNEQFF
>-|TRBJ2-3|-|TRBV5-1
TGCGCCAGCAGCTTGGCTACTAGCATAGATACGCAGTATTTT
CASSLATSIDTQYF
>TRBD2|TRBJ2-7|-|TRBV4-1
TGCGCCAGCAGCCAAGAAACGCCTAGCGGGAGAGGCGAGCAGTACTTC
CASSQETPSGRGEQYF
>TRBD1|TRBJ1-5|-|TRBV11-2
TGTGCCAGCAGCTTAGGGGCGCAGGGGGCGGTTCAGCCCCAGCATTTT
CASSLGAQGAVQPQHF
>-|TRBJ2-3|few|TRBV29-1
TGCAGCGAAGGCGAGGCCACAGATACGCAGTATTTT
CSEGEATDTQYF
>-|TRBJ1-1|-|TRBV6-5
TGTGCCAGCACCCCGGGACTGTTGAACACTGAAGCTTTCTTT
CASTPGLLNTEAFF
>-|TRBJ1-2|-|TRBV4-1
TGCGCCAGCAGCCAAGTTCTAGCGGCAGATCGGAGCTACACCTTC
CASSQVLAADRSYTF
>-|TRBJ1-5|-|TRBV6-6
TGTGCCAGCAGTTACGTGGGTGGGGGGTTCCAGCCCCAGCATTTT
CASSYVGGGFQPQHF
>TRBD1|TRBJ1-2|-|TRBV6-5
TGTGCCAGCAGTTATGCAGGGGGGGGCTATGGCTACACCTTC
CASSYAGGGYGYTF
>TRBD1|TRBJ2-5|few|TRBV7-6
TGTGCCAGCAGCCTACGGCAGGGGGCGACCCAGTACTTC
CASSLRQGATQYF
>-|TRBJ1-3|-|TRBV2
TGTGCCAGCAGAGGGGGTGACCGTGGGTCTGGAAACACCATATATTTT
CASRGGDRGSGNTIYF
>-|TRBJ1-4|few|TRBV7-9
TGTGCCAGCAGAGTGGGCAATGAAAAACTGTTTTTT
CASRVGNEKLFF
>-|TRBJ1-6|-|TRBV5-1
TGCGCCAGCAGCGAGGGACTCGGGGGGCATTCACCCCTCCACTTT
CASSEGLGGHSPLHF
>-|TRBJ2-1|-|TRBV5-1
TGCGCCAGCAGCTTCTTCGGGAGCTCCTACAATGAGCAGTTCTTC
CASSFFGSSYNEQFF
>-|TRBJ2-7|-|TRBV13
TGTGCCAGCAGCCCAGGACAAAGGCGCGAGCAGTACTTC
CASSPGQRREQYF
>-|TRBJ1-2|-|TRBV2
TGTGCCAGCAGTGCCCAGGGAACTGACTATGGCTACACCTTC
CASSAQGTDYGYTF
>-|TRBJ2-2|-|TRBV7-3
TGTGCCAGCAGCTTAACGCCGGGCGGGAACACCGGGGAGCTGTTTTTT
CASSLTPGGNTGELFF
>-|TRBJ2-3|-|TRBV7-8
TGTGCCAGCAACACGGGGCAGCCGGTGGATACGCAGTATTTT
CASNTGQPVDTQYF
>TRBD2|TRBJ2-7|few|TRBV7-6
TGTGCCAGCAGCTTAGGTGGCGGGAGGGCCTTCGAGCAGTACTTC
CASSLGGGRAFEQYF
>TRBD2|TRBJ2-3|-|TRBV29-1
TGCAGCGTTGTTGCGGGAGTAGGGCGGGGGACAGATACGCAGTATTTT
CSVVAGVGRGTDTQYF
>-|TRBJ1-3|-|TRBV28
TGTGCCAGCAGTTCGCGGAGCTCTGGAAACACCATATATTTT
CASSSRSSGNTIYF
>TRBD1|TRBJ2-5|-|TRBV7-8
TGTGCCAGCAGCTCTTGGACAGGGGTCCCCCAAGAGACCCAGTACTTC
CASSSWTGVPQETQYF
>-|TRBJ2-7|-|TRBV19
TGTGCCAGTAGTATTACGGGAACCTACGAGCAGTACTTC
CASSITGTYEQYF
>-|TRBJ1-1|few|TRBV5-1
TGCGCCAGCAGCCTCCGGGACTGGGAGGACGCTTTCTTT
CASSLRDWEDAFF
>-|TRBJ1-2|-|TRBV6-1
TGTGCCAGCAGTGAAGGAAGGGGCTATGGCTACACCTTC
CASSEGRGYGYTF
>-|TRBJ1-1|-|TRBV5-4
TGTGCCAGCAGCTTCAAAGCCACTGAAGCTTTCTTT
CASSFKATEAFF
>-|TRBJ1-2|-|TRBV23-1
TGCGCCAGCAGTCAAGACTACAGTGGTCCCAACTATGGCTACACCTTC
CASSQDYSGPNYGYTF
>TRBD1|TRBJ2-3|-|TRBV25-1
TGTGCCAGCAGTGAAGGGGACAGGGTTACGCAGTATTTT
CASSEGDRVTQYF
>TRBD1|TRBJ1-1|-|TRBV19
TGTGCCAGTAGTATACCCGGGACAGGGGGAAGGACTGAAGCTTTCTTT
CASSIPGTGGRTEAFF
>TRBD1|TRBJ1-2|-|TRBV6-1
TGTGCCAGCAGGGACAGGGAGTATGGCTACACCTTC
CASRDREYGYTF
>TRBD2|TRBJ2-3|-|TRBV7-2
TGTGCCAGCAGCGGCGGGAGTTATCGGGCAGATACGCAGTATTTT
CASSGGSYRADTQYF
>-|TRBJ2-7|few|TRBV2
TGTGCCAGCAGCGGACTAATTAGCTCCTACGAGCAGTACTTC
CASSGLISSYEQYF
>TRBD2|TRBJ2-1|-|TRBV5-4
TGTGCCAGCAACCGACCTAGCGGAACCTACAATGAGCAGTTCTTC
CASNRPSGTYNEQFF
>-|TRBJ1-1|-|TRBV28
TGTGCCACCTTACCCGGGGGGTGGAGGGACACTGAAGCTTTCTTT
CATLPGGWRDTEAFF
>-|TRBJ2-7|-|TRBV27
TGTGCCAGCAGTTTCGGGCCGGGAGTAGGGGAGCAGTACTTC
CASSFGPGVGEQYF
>-|TRBJ1-4|-|TRBV9
TGTGCCAGCAGCCCTGGGGGGGATTCAAGTGAAAAACTGTTTTTT
CASSPGGDSSEKLFF
>-|TRBJ1-2|few|TRBV7-9
TGTGCCAGCAGCTTAGGATTCAGGACCCGCTATGGCTACACCTTC
CASSLGFRTRYGYTF
>-|TRBJ2-7|-|TRBV30
TGTGCCTGGAGTCCCGCTTTCGACGAGCAGTACTTC
CAWSPAFDEQYF
>-|TRBJ2-7|few|TRBV14
TGTGCCAGCAGCCAAGATGAGTTAGGCCTACAGTACTTC
CASSQDELGLQYF
>-|TRBJ1-5|few|TRBV30
TGTGCCTGGAGCTATAGCAATCAGCCCCAGCATTTT
CAWSYSNQPQHF
>-|TRBJ1-1|-|TRBV19
TGTGCCAGTAGTGTAAGTAGGTTTGGGGCTGAAGCTTTCTTT
CASSVSRFGAEAFF